This passage covers 20 T cell receptor beta chains from one sample sequenced in a study of OX40 agonist ivuxolimab in advanced cancers. Libraries came from the immunoSEQ multiplex PCR assay. TCRdb provides this immuneACCESS table in a form limited to in-frame rearrangements. Some clones are lacking; in checked studies, under half of them reflect an unresolved V gene, and why the rest are absent is not known. The sample has 45,000 to 65,000 clones on record, around 87% of them singletons. Jointly, the top ten make up approximately 1.8% of the sample. The input for sequencing was CD4+ or CD8+ T cells sorted from blood, taken in a trial of the OX40 agonist ivuxolimab. The source is an adult with an advanced solid tumor such as melanoma, head and neck, liver or kidney cancer.

V gene TRBV5-6 combines with J gene TRBJ1-5, with TRBD1 as a possible D gene (5 bases). Trimming left V 3 bases short and J 11 bases short, with 12 bases between. The CDR3 loop spans 12 amino acids. Germline V gene sequence: CDR1 SGHDT, CDR2 YYEEEE. This CDR3 is CASSYGTGSQHF. The CDR3 DNA follows: TGTGCCAGCAGCTACGGGACGGGGTCCCAGCATTTT.

This chain joins TRBV14 and TRBJ2-1; 16 nucleotides match TRBD2. With V trimmed by 4 bases and J by 0 bases, 3 bases remained unmatched. CDR3 length: 18 amino acids. The germline CDR1 and CDR2 sequences are SGHDN and FVKESK. CDR3 DNA sequence: TGTGCCAGCAGCCCGGGACTAGCGGGGGGGCCCTCCTACAATGAGCAGTTCTTC. Its translation: CASSPGLAGGPSYNEQFF. The variable domain in full, with the rest retrieved from reference TRBV14 and TRBJ2-1, is EAGVTQFPSHSVIEKGQTVTLRCDPISGHDNLYWYRRVMGKEIKFLLHFVKESKQDESGMPNNRFLAERTGGTYSTLKVQPAELEDSGVYFCASSPGLAGGPSYNEQFFGPGTRLTVL.

V gene TRBV7-9 combines with J gene TRBJ1-1, with 8 bases matching TRBD1. V lost 2 bases to trimming and J lost 6 bases; unmatched junction nucleotides: 14. Germline V gives CDR1 SEHNR, CDR2 FQNEAQ (reference sequence). The CDR3 sequence is 17 residues long. The CDR3 sequence is CASSLLGTGRPRAEAFF. In DNA, the CDR3 is TGTGCCAGCAGCTTATTGGGGACAGGCCGCCCCAGGGCTGAAGCTTTCTTT.

CDR3 loop: CASRPTGNTGELFF. The CDR3 bases are TGTGCCAGCAGACCTACAGGGAACACCGGGGAGCTGTTTTTT. The chain has TRBV7-9 and TRBJ2-2; weak D call: TRBD1 (5 bases). V was pared by 6 bases and J by 1 base, with 9 bases between. CDR1 is SEHNR, CDR2 FQNEAQ, per germline (reference sequence). The CDR3 spans 14 residues.

This clone was observed a few times. This chain joins TRBV27 and TRBJ1-1; the D gene is possibly TRBD1 (6 bases). The CDR3 spans 13 residues. Deletions cut 5 bases from V and 3 bases from J, with 10 bases between. Germline V gene lookup returns CDR1 MNHEY and CDR2 SMNVEV (reference sequence). CDR3 sequence (DNA): TGTGCCAGCAGTCTCTACAGGGACACTGAAGCTTTCTTT. It specifies CASSLYRDTEAFF.

V and J are TRBV7-2 and TRBJ2-2, with a weak D call TRBD1 (6 bases). The germline V gene encodes CDR1 SGHTA and CDR2 FQGNSA. The CDR3 consists of 17 residues. The V end lost 8 bases, the J end lost 0 bases, and 19 bases lay between the germline ends. CDR3: CASRKPTGTPNTGELFF. The CDR3 region has the DNA TGTGCCAGCCGAAAACCAACGGGGACACCGAACACCGGGGAGCTGTTTTTT.

This chain joins TRBV5-1 and TRBJ1-1, with a possible D match to TRBD1 (6 bases). CDR3 length: 14 amino acids. CDR1 is SGHRS, CDR2 YFSETQ, per germline. Trimming pared 4 bases from V and 0 bases from J, leaving 10 bases between. DNA of the CDR3: TGCGCCAGCAGCCCGGGACACATGAACACTGAAGCTTTCTTT. Translation gives CASSPGHMNTEAFF. The entire variable domain, with the rest obtained from reference TRBV5-1 and TRBJ1-1, is as follows: KAGVTQTPRYLIKTRGQQVTLSCSPISGHRSVSWYQQTPGQGLQFLFEYFSETQRNKGNFPGRFSGRQFSNSRSEMNVSTLELGDSALYLCASSPGHMNTEAFFGQGTRLTVV.

The chain employs TRBV14 and TRBJ1-2; no clear D gene. V lost 4 bases, J lost 8 bases, and 14 bases lay in between. Germline loops: CDR1 SGHDN, CDR2 FVKESK. The CDR3 runs to 13 residues. The CDR3 loop reads CASSPRLGAGYTF. The CDR3 DNA reads as TGTGCCAGCAGCCCCAGGTTGGGCGCCGGCTACACCTTC. Based on the CDR3 plus reference TRBV14 and TRBJ1-2, the full variable domain is EAGVTQFPSHSVIEKGQTVTLRCDPISGHDNLYWYRRVMGKEIKFLLHFVKESKQDESGMPNNRFLAERTGGTYSTLKVQPAELEDSGVYFCASSPRLGAGYTFGSGTRLTVV.

The rearrangement uses TRBV4-1 and TRBJ2-3, with TRBD2 matching over 9 bases. This CDR3 region has 15 residues. CDR1 is MGHRA, CDR2 YSYEKL, per germline. Trimming removed 6 bases from V and 6 bases from J; junction bases left unmatched: 10. In DNA form, the CDR3 reads TGCGCCAGCAGATTGGGGGCGGGGGGGCTTGATACGCAGTATTTT. It is translated as CASRLGAGGLDTQYF.

J is TRBJ1-4 and V is TRBV7-2, with D maybe TRBD1 (6 bases). Germline V CDR1 and CDR2: SGHTA, FQGNSA. The CDR3 spans 16 residues. Trimming shortened V by 2 bases and J by 1 base, and 11 bases separated the two germline ends. In DNA, the CDR3 is TGTGCCAGCAGCTTAATGAGGGGGGGAACTAATGAAAAACTGTTTTTT. Encoded protein: CASSLMRGGTNEKLFF. Using reference TRBV7-2 and TRBJ1-4 for the parts outside the CDR3, the full variable domain is GAGVSQSPSNKVTEKGKDVELRCDPISGHTALYWYRQSLGQGLEFLIYFQGNSAPDKSGLPSDRFSAERTGGSVSTLTIQRTQQEDSAVYLCASSLMRGGTNEKLFFGSGTQLSVL.

The V call is TRBV14, the J call TRBJ2-2; weak D call: TRBD2 (6 bases). Germline CDR1 SGHDN, CDR2 FVKESK. There are 16 residues in the CDR3. V was clipped by 0 bases and J by 5 bases, with 13 bases between them. CDR3: CASSQDFIGRTGELFF. In DNA form, the CDR3 reads TGTGCCAGCAGCCAAGATTTTATCGGGAGAACCGGGGAGCTGTTTTTT.

The gene calls are TRBV28 and TRBJ1-6; TRBD1 is a possible D gene (5 bases). CDR3 size: 14 residues. CDR1 is MDHEN, CDR2 SYDVKM, per germline. Trimming took 0 bases from V and 11 from J, leaving 11 bases between them. The CDR3 region has the DNA TGTGCCAGCAGTTTATGGGGGGGAAGCGCACCCCTCCACTTT. This gives the protein CASSLWGGSAPLHF.

This chain links TRBV5-1 with TRBJ1-1, with D possibly TRBD1 on 6 matching bases. The CDR3 spans 14 residues. Germline CDR1 SGHRS, CDR2 YFSETQ. The ends were cut back, 6 bases at V and 0 bases at J, with 12 bases in the middle. Written as DNA, the CDR3 is TGCGCCAGCACCCGACAGGACTTGAACACTGAAGCTTTCTTT. Its protein is CASTRQDLNTEAFF.

The chain carries TRBV10-3 and TRBJ1-2, with TRBD1 as a possible D gene (5 bases). V lost 6 bases to trimming and J lost 4 bases, with 15 bases between them. Germline V gene sequence: CDR1 ENHRY, CDR2 SYGVKD. The CDR3 consists of 14 residues. CDR3: CAIRDTTISYGYTF. The CDR3 bases are TGTGCCATCAGGGACACGACAATCTCCTATGGCTACACCTTC.

The rearrangement links TRBV7-9 to TRBJ2-2; 7 positions match TRBD2. J gave up 1 base and V 4 bases, and 9 bases lay outside the gene matches. Per germline, CDR1 SEHNR and CDR2 FQNEAQ (reference sequence). CDR3 length equals 17 residues. This chain's CDR3 is CASSSIILARNTGELFF. The DNA of the CDR3 is TGTGCCAGCAGCTCTATCATACTAGCGCGGAACACCGGGGAGCTGTTTTTT.

The chain uses TRBV9 and TRBJ2-2; 8 bases agree with TRBD1. Germline assignment: CDR1 SGDLS and CDR2 YYNGEE. After removal of 6 bases from V and 2 bases from J, the junction contained 12 bases not matched to a gene. This CDR3 comprises 17 residues. CDR3 residues: CASNPSGTGTNTGELFF. CDR3 nucleotides: TGTGCCAGCAACCCCTCCGGGACAGGAACAAACACCGGGGAGCTGTTTTTT.

The CDR3 DNA is TGCGCCAGCAGCCCTCAGCCCTCTCGAGAGACCCAGTACTTC. This codes for CASSPQPSRETQYF. The chain employs TRBV5-1 and TRBJ2-5; D is undetermined. Germline assignment: CDR1 SGHRS and CDR2 YFSETQ. V was cut by 4 bases and J by 4 bases, with 14 bases left in between. This CDR3 contains 14 residues.

This chain uses TRBV6-4 with TRBJ1-2; possibly TRBD1 for D (6 bases). The CDR3 totals 16 residues. Germline CDR1 and CDR2: MRHNA and SNTAGT. The V end was cut by 4 bases, the J end by 8 bases, with 23 bases between. This chain's CDR3 is CASSVSPGTRLGGYTF. The CDR3 DNA is TGTGCCAGCAGTGTCAGTCCCGGGACACGGTTGGGAGGCTACACCTTC.

This chain uses TRBV6-7 with TRBJ1-2; no clear D gene. TRBV6-7 is reported as an ORF; its role is uncertain. V lost 7 bases, J lost 7 bases, and 10 bases lay in between. This CDR3 is built from 11 residues. The CDR3 DNA reads as TGTGCCAGCACCTCGACGGGTGGCTACACCTTC. Translated: CASTSTGGYTF.

The V and J genes are TRBV6-6 and TRBJ1-2; 7 positions match TRBD1. The J segment lost 4 bases and the V segment lost 4 bases, leaving 6 bases of the junction unmatched. Germline CDR1 is MNHNY and CDR2 is SVGAGI (reference sequence). The CDR3 is 14 residues long. The CDR3 DNA sequence: TGTGCCAGCAGTTCGAGGACAGGCGTCTATGGCTACACCTTC. Encoded protein: CASSSRTGVYGYTF.